A selection of T cell receptor beta chains follows, all from one sample in a study of cytomegalovirus exposure and HLA in healthy donors. The assay was immunoSEQ multiplex PCR, and TCRdb's table has in-frame clones only and misses some. Of about 160,000 clones in the sample, more than 75% are singletons; the top ten hold roughly 0.99%. Sequenced input: PBMCs. The source is a girl aged 2 to 10 in good health and CMV-seropositive. CDR3s include the opening cysteine and the closing phenylalanine or tryptophan. A D gene is named only where the DNA matches it firmly. Clone size appears in some rows only: once, few, many, or a class for an expanded clone.

TRBV2	13	NA	NA	TRBJ2-7	CASSPGGRYEQYF	TGTGCCAGCTCCCCTGGCGGAAGGTACGAGCAGTACTTC
TRBV28	15	NA	once	TRBJ1-1	CATLEGLLIQTEAFF	TGTGCCACCTTGGAGGGCCTACTCATACAGACTGAAGCTTTCTTT
TRBV6-1	17	NA	NA	TRBJ2-1	CASSEWALARHYNEQFF	TGTGCCAGCAGTGAATGGGCTCTAGCGAGACATTACAATGAGCAGTTCTTC
TRBV28	16	TRBD1	once	TRBJ2-7	CASSYMPDRANYEQYF	TGTGCCAGCAGTTATATGCCGGACAGGGCAAACTACGAGCAGTACTTC
TRBV28	15	NA	once	TRBJ2-7	CASSPRGDGSYEQYF	TGTGCCAGCAGTCCCAGGGGGGACGGATCCTACGAGCAGTACTTC
TRBV20-1	11	TRBD1	once	TRBJ1-1	CGPGGNTETFF	TGCGGACCAGGGGGGAACACTGAAACTTTCTTT
TRBV7-9	11	NA	NA	TRBJ2-5	CASSQQETQYF	TGTGCCAGCAGCCAACAGGAGACCCAGTACTTC
TRBV29-1	19	TRBD1	NA	TRBJ2-2	CSVLLQGAILVPVPGELFF	TGCAGCGTCCTCCTACAGGGGGCGATACTTGTCCCGGTGCCCGGGGAGCTGTTTTTT
TRBV6-4	13	NA	NA	TRBJ1-5	CASSVSEDQPQHF	TGTGCCAGCAGTGTTTCGGAGGATCAGCCCCAGCATTTT
TRBV30	16	TRBD2	NA	TRBJ2-4	CAWSPKLAGGGDIQYF	TGTGCCTGGAGCCCCAAACTAGCGGGAGGAGGTGACATTCAGTACTTC
TRBV2	14	TRBD2	few	TRBJ2-7	CASSEEGGSNRQYF	TGTGCCAGCAGTGAAGAGGGCGGGAGTAATAGGCAGTACTTC
TRBV4-1	14	NA	few	TRBJ1-4	CASSQEQGREKLFF	TGCGCCAGCAGCCAGGAACAGGGTAGGGAAAAACTGTTTTTT
TRBV4-1	16	TRBD2	NA	TRBJ2-1	CASSQAGLAGVHEQFF	TGCGCCAGCAGCCAAGCGGGCCTAGCGGGAGTCCATGAGCAGTTCTTC
TRBV27	18	TRBD1	once	TRBJ1-5	CASSLSISGTGGNQPQHF	TGTGCCAGCAGTTTATCGATAAGCGGAACAGGGGGAAATCAGCCCCAGCATTTT
TRBV6-5	13	TRBD1	few	TRBJ2-5	CASRTGGQETQYF	TGTGCCAGCAGGACAGGGGGGCAAGAGACCCAGTACTTC
TRBV6-1	14	TRBD1	once	TRBJ1-3	CASSPTGTGNTIYF	TGTGCCAGCAGCCCGACAGGGACTGGAAACACCATATATTTT
TRBV4-1	17	TRBD2	NA	TRBJ2-1	CASSQDHDLAGKLWQFF	TGCGCCAGCAGCCAAGATCACGATCTAGCGGGAAAGCTATGGCAGTTCTTC
TRBV21-1	15	NA	once	TRBJ2-1	CATPYKRQGNNEQFF	TGTGCCACTCCCTATAAGAGGCAGGGCAACAATGAGCAGTTCTTC
TRBV5-1	13	TRBD2	NA	TRBJ2-7	CASSRLAGREQYF	TGCGCCAGCAGCCGACTAGCGGGAAGGGAGCAGTACTTC
TRBV6-5	13	NA	few	TRBJ2-5	CASSWQGQETQYF	TGTGCCAGCAGTTGGCAGGGCCAAGAGACCCAGTACTTC
TRBV2	12	NA	NA	TRBJ2-7	CASSDVLYEQYF	TGTGCCAGCAGTGATGTCCTCTACGAGCAGTACTTC
TRBV28	14	NA	NA	TRBJ1-2	CASSFRSFGYGYTF	TGTGCCAGCAGTTTTAGGAGCTTCGGTTATGGCTACACCTTC
TRBV6-1	15	NA	NA	TRBJ1-2	CASSDRRRRGYGYTF	TGTGCCAGCAGTGATCGGCGACGCCGGGGATATGGCTACACCTTC
TRBV10-3	12	NA	few	TRBJ1-5	CAISFRDQPQHF	TGTGCCATCAGCTTCAGGGATCAGCCCCAGCATTTT
TRBV30	13	TRBD1	NA	TRBJ1-2	CAWSATGGYGYTF	TGTGCCTGGAGTGCGACAGGGGGCTATGGCTACACCTTC